Below, 27 T cell receptor beta chains from the same sample are listed, as sequenced in a study of blood T cell repertoires in COVID-19. The table came from immunoSEQ multiplex PCR; TCRdb's copy has only in-frame clones and leaves some out. Of over 200,000 clones listed, roughly 90% are singletons. The sample was peripheral blood. The receptors stem from a man aged 55 to 70 with COVID-19, enrolled during active disease.

The chain carries TRBV5-1 and TRBJ1-3; D unresolved. V lost 6 bases and J 0 bases, leaving 13 bases between the germline ends. Germline V gene lookup returns CDR1 SGHRS and CDR2 YFSETQ. CDR3 size: 15 residues. DNA for the CDR3: TGCGCCAGCAAGCGGACGCCTAGCTCTGGAAACACCATATATTTT. It yields the protein CASKRTPSSGNTIYF.

As regards this clone: An end of the junction does not agree with germline; a read error may underlie this. V gene TRBV3-1 (or the pseudogene TRBV3-2) combines with J gene TRBJ1-1; 10 nucleotides align to TRBD1. Germline CDR1 is LGHDT and CDR2 is YNNKEL (reference sequence). The CDR3 runs to 14 residues. CDR3 region: CASSRGQGNSEAFF. CDR3 DNA sequence: TGTGCCAGCAGCCGGGGACAGGGGAACTCTGAAGCTTTCTTT.

The rearrangement joins TRBV9 to TRBJ2-1; 14 bases agree with TRBD2. The germline CDR1 and CDR2 sequences are SGDLS and YYNGEE. This CDR3 has 16 residues. V gave up 3 bases and J gave up 6 bases; unmatched junction bases: 5. CDR3 sequence: CASSAPGTSGSNEQFF. CDR3 bases: TGTGCCAGCAGCGCTCCCGGGACTAGCGGGAGCAATGAGCAGTTCTTC.

There are a few counts of this clone. The same CDR3 is also encoded by other DNA sequences in this sample. CDR3: CASSLVAGNTEAFF. CDR3 nucleotides: TGCGCCAGCAGCTTGGTTGCAGGGAACACTGAAGCTTTCTTT. The chain joins TRBV5-1 to TRBJ1-1; D unresolved. This CDR3 region has 14 residues. V lost 0 bases and J 1 base, leaving 7 bases between the germline ends. The V gene's germline CDR1 is SGHRS and CDR2 YFSETQ.

The gene calls are TRBV29-1 and TRBJ2-7; 7 bases are shared with TRBD1. The trim removed 0 bases at V and 6 bases at J, leaving 11 bases unmatched. The CDR3 extends over 15 amino acids. Germline-derived CDR1 and CDR2 are SQVTM and ANQGSEA. The CDR3: CSVEDRKGAFGEQYF. The DNA for the CDR3 is TGCAGCGTTGAAGATCGAAAGGGGGCGTTTGGCGAGCAGTACTTC.

The chain uses TRBV5-4 and TRBJ1-1; no firm D call. V gave up 0 bases and J gave up 0 bases, with 6 bases separating them. This CDR3 has 14 residues. CDR1 is SGHNT and CDR2 is YYREEE in the germline V gene (reference sequence). The CDR3 nucleotides read TGTGCCAGCAGCTTGGATGTCATGAACACTGAAGCTTTCTTT. Protein: CASSLDVMNTEAFF.

V usage is TRBV27 and J usage is TRBJ2-3; 14 positions match TRBD2. This CDR3 is 19 amino acids long. V was clipped by 5 bases and J by 4 bases; unmatched bases: 14. Germline loops: CDR1 MNHEY, CDR2 SMNVEV (reference sequence). Written as DNA, the CDR3 is TGTGCCAGCAGTGTACAAACGCCCGGGACTAGCGGGAGAGCAGATACGCAGTATTTT. Protein: CASSVQTPGTSGRADTQYF.

The V call is TRBV11-2, the J call TRBJ2-1; tentative D call: TRBD2 (5 bases). There are 16 residues in the CDR3. V lost 4 bases and J 2 bases, leaving 15 bases between the germline ends. Germline CDR1 is SGHAT and CDR2 is FQNNGV. CDR3 bases: TGTGCCAGCAGCTCCTGGACTTATCTCACCTACAATGAGCAGTTCTTC. Protein product: CASSSWTYLTYNEQFF.

In this sample, this clone turned up once. J is TRBJ2-1 and V is TRBV10-1; 7 nucleotides agree with TRBD1. J lost 0 bases, V lost 6 bases, and 2 bases had no gene match. Germline-derived CDR1 and CDR2 are WNHNN and SYGVQD (reference sequence). The CDR3 has 14 amino acids. CDR3 amino acids: CASRDRASYNEQFF. CDR3 bases: TGCGCCAGCAGAGACAGGGCCTCCTACAATGAGCAGTTCTTC.

This clone was recorded only once. The V call is TRBV3-1 (or the pseudogene TRBV3-2), the J call TRBJ1-6; TRBD1 matches at 8 bases. CDR3 size: 14 residues. Germline-derived CDR1 and CDR2 are LGHDT and YNNKEL (reference sequence). After removal of 3 bases from V and 9 bases from J, the junction contained 4 bases not matched to a gene. CDR3 loop: CASSHGQGSSPLHF. CDR3 DNA: TGTGCCAGCAGCCATGGACAGGGTAGTTCACCCCTCCACTTT.

Only one count was recorded for this clone. This chain joins TRBV11-2 and TRBJ1-4; the match to TRBD1 covers 7 bases. V lost 5 bases and J lost 7; bases outside the gene matches: 10. CDR3 length: 15 residues. The germline gives CDR1 SGHAT, CDR2 FQNNGV. The CDR3 coding sequence is TGTGCCAGCAGCAGATACAGGGGTTCAGCTGAAAAACTGTTTTTT. Protein sequence: CASSRYRGSAEKLFF.

The CDR3 DNA reads as TGTGCCAGCAGTGCACCCCCCGGACAGGACTTCTCCTATAATTCACCCCTCCACTTT. Translated: CASSAPPGQDFSYNSPLHF. The J gene is TRBJ1-6, the V gene TRBV27, with 7 bases that match TRBD1. The CDR3 runs 19 residues. V lost 5 bases and J lost 0; bases outside the gene matches: 13. Per the germline V gene, CDR1 is MNHEY and CDR2 is SMNVEV (reference sequence).

J is TRBJ2-3 and V is TRBV6-5, with D maybe TRBD1 (5 bases). The CDR3 consists of 14 residues. Germline lookup yields CDR1 MNHEY and CDR2 SVGAGI. Trimming removed 0 bases from V and 1 base from J, with 5 bases in between. The CDR3 sequence is CASSYSTGTDTQYF. Here the CDR3 DNA reads TGTGCCAGCAGTTACTCGACAGGCACAGATACGCAGTATTTT.

This clone was observed a single time. The rearrangement joins TRBV27 to TRBJ1-2; a possible D gene is TRBD1 (5 bases). The germline V and J ends were trimmed by 10 bases and 1 base, with 13 bases remaining between them. Germline-derived CDR1 and CDR2 are MNHEY and SMNVEV (reference sequence). The CDR3 runs 13 residues. The CDR3 region is CATWGGINYGYTF. In DNA form, the CDR3 reads TGTGCCACCTGGGGGGGGATTAACTATGGCTACACCTTC.

The CDR3 here is CSVSGVSITDTQYF. For the CDR3, the DNA is TGCAGCGTTTCCGGGGTGTCGATCACAGATACGCAGTATTTT. This chain links TRBV29-1 with TRBJ2-3, with D possibly being TRBD2 (5 bases). The germline gives CDR1 SQVTM, CDR2 ANQGSEA. Trimming removed 5 bases from V and 2 bases from J, with 14 bases in between. The CDR3 is 14 amino acids.

The chain is built from TRBV6-5 and TRBJ2-7, with a possible D match to TRBD1 (7 bases). The CDR3 consists of 15 residues. The V gene's germline CDR1 is MNHEY and CDR2 SVGAGI. The V gene lost 0 bases and the J gene lost 2 bases, with 11 bases spanning the gap. CDR3 DNA sequence: TGTGCCAGCAGTTACTCGACCAGGGGGGCCTACGAGCAGTACTTC. This gives the protein CASSYSTRGAYEQYF.

This chain links TRBV19 with TRBJ2-1, with D possibly being TRBD2 (6 bases). CDR1 is LNHDA, CDR2 SQIVND, per germline (reference sequence). V lost 3 bases and J 8 bases, leaving 14 bases between the germline ends. CDR3 length: 14 amino acids. The CDR3 loop reads CASSMGLRRDEQFF. The CDR3 DNA follows: TGTGCCAGTAGTATGGGGCTTAGGAGGGATGAGCAGTTCTTC. Supplemented by reference TRBV19 and TRBJ2-1, the full variable domain reads DGGITQSPKYLFRKEGQNVTLSCEQNLNHDAMYWYRQDPGQGLRLIYYSQIVNDFQKGDIAEGYSVSREKKESFPLTVTSAQKNPTAFYLCASSMGLRRDEQFFGPGTRLTVL.

The chain employs TRBV5-4 and TRBJ1-6, with 7 bases matching TRBD1. CDR3 length: 18 residues. The germline V gene has CDR1 SGHNT and CDR2 YYREEE (reference sequence). After removal of 1 base from V and 5 bases from J, the junction contained 12 bases not matched to a gene. In nucleotides, the CDR3 is TGTGCCAGCAGCTTGCCGACGCGAGACAGGGACCATAATTCACCCCTCCACTTT. It is translated as CASSLPTRDRDHNSPLHF.

This clone appeared a single time. The gene calls are TRBV10-1 and TRBJ2-2; possible D gene TRBD1, 6 bases. This CDR3 has 14 residues. V lost 6 bases and J lost 7, with 15 bases in between. The germline gives CDR1 WNHNN, CDR2 SYGVQD (reference sequence). The CDR3 reads CASRGAGLDGELFF. The CDR3, as DNA: TGCGCCAGCAGGGGGGCAGGGTTGGACGGGGAGCTGTTTTTT.

This clone showed up just a few times. This chain joins TRBV7-2 and TRBJ2-7; TRBD2 aligns across 12 bases. Germline-derived CDR1 and CDR2 are SGHTA and FQGNSA. The junction had 0 bases not matched to a gene; V was cut back by 6 bases and J by 3 bases. The CDR3 is made up of 13 amino acids. CDR3 in DNA: TGTGCCAGCAGACTAGCGGGAGGCTACGAGCAGTACTTC. It codes for CASRLAGGYEQYF.

The chain recombines TRBV7-2 with TRBJ2-3, with 7 bases that match TRBD2. J gave up 0 bases and V 4 bases, and 13 bases lay outside the gene matches. Germline assignment: CDR1 SGHTA and CDR2 FQGNSA. The CDR3 has 18 amino acids. CDR3 residues: CASSSTGPGGKSTDTQYF. As DNA, the CDR3 is TGTGCCAGCAGCTCCACGGGCCCGGGAGGAAAAAGCACAGATACGCAGTATTTT.

As to this clone: At one of its ends the junction is not consistent with the germline gene, which may arise from a read error. The chain employs TRBV6-1 and TRBJ1-1; D is unresolved. Germline CDR1 MNHNS, CDR2 SASEGT. The CDR3 runs to 14 residues. The CDR3 loop is CASSQAASNTEAFF. CDR3 in DNA: TGTGCCAGCAGTCAAGCGGCCTCGAACACTGAAGCTTTCTTT.

The rearrangement uses TRBV5-4 and TRBJ2-3, with TRBD2 identical over 12 bases. CDR3 size: 16 residues. The germline V gene encodes CDR1 SGHNT and CDR2 YYREEE (reference sequence). The J segment lost 4 bases and the V segment lost 0 bases, leaving 3 bases of the junction unmatched. Here the CDR3 DNA reads TGTGCCAGCAGCTTGGGACTAGCGGGGGCTTCAGATACGCAGTATTTT. Its protein is CASSLGLAGASDTQYF.

This clone was seen just once. The chain employs TRBV5-4 and TRBJ2-7; 7 nucleotides agree with TRBD1. The CDR3 loop spans 14 amino acids. The V and J ends lost 4 bases and 0 bases, in that order; junction bases with no gene match: 4. The germline gives CDR1 SGHNT, CDR2 YYREEE (reference sequence). The CDR3 protein is CASSTRTGSYEQYF. CDR3 coding DNA: TGTGCCAGCAGCACCCGGACAGGCTCCTACGAGCAGTACTTC. Using reference TRBV5-4 and TRBJ2-7 for the parts outside the CDR3, the full variable domain is ETGVTQSPTHLIKTRGQQVTLRCSSQSGHNTVSWYQQALGQGPQFIFQYYREEENGRGNFPPRFSGLQFPNYSSELNVNALELDDSALYLCASSTRTGSYEQYFGPGTRLTVT.

The chain uses TRBV19 and TRBJ2-2; 10 bases are shared with TRBD2. This CDR3 is built from 15 residues. The germline V gene encodes CDR1 LNHDA and CDR2 SQIVND (reference sequence). V gave up 5 bases and J gave up 7 bases; unmatched junction bases: 7. CDR3 in amino acids: CASSFVAGGFGELFF. The CDR3, as DNA: TGTGCCAGTAGTTTCGTAGCGGGAGGTTTCGGGGAGCTGTTTTTT.

The V call is TRBV5-1, the J call TRBJ2-5; TRBD1 matches at 11 bases. From germline, CDR1 is SGHRS and CDR2 YFSETQ. V was pared by 4 bases and J by 1 base, with 3 bases of the junction left unmatched. The CDR3 runs to 15 residues. The CDR3 loop is CASSDGTGGQETQYF. DNA for the CDR3: TGCGCCAGCAGCGACGGGACAGGGGGCCAAGAGACCCAGTACTTC.

V usage is TRBV27 and J usage is TRBJ1-2; unclear D gene. V was pared by 5 bases and J by 1 base, with 11 bases between. Looked up from germline, CDR1 is MNHEY and CDR2 is SMNVEV (reference sequence). The CDR3 length is 14 residues. CDR3 loop: CASSLSRLNYGYTF. CDR3 coding DNA: TGTGCCAGCAGTCTGTCCAGGCTTAACTATGGCTACACCTTC.